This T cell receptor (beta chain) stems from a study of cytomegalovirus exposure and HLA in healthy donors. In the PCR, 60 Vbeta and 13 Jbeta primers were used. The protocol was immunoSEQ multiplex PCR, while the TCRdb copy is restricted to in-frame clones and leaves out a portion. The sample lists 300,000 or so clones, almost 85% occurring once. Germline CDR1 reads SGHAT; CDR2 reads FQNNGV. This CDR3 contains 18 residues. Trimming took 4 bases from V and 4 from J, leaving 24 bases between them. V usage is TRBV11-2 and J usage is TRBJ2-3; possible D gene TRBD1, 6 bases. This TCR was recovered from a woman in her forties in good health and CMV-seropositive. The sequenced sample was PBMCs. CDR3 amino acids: CASSSMVLGQRRSDTQYF. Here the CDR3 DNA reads TGTGCCAGCAGCTCCATGGTCTTGGGACAACGGCGGTCAGATACGCAGTATTTT.